Listed here are 25 T cell receptor beta chains from one sample, sequenced in a study of blood T cell repertoires in COVID-19. Assay: immunoSEQ multiplex PCR; the TCRdb copy retains only in-frame clones and omits some. The sample carries 30,000 to 45,000 clones, around 82% recorded once. Sequenced: peripheral blood. Receptor source: a man in his sixties or seventies with acute or convalescent COVID-19.

This clone was detected only once. The V call is TRBV5-1, the J call TRBJ1-1, with a weak D call TRBD1 (5 bases). The CDR3 is 13 amino acids. V was trimmed by 3 bases and J by 4 bases, leaving 10 bases between them. Per germline, CDR1 SGHRS and CDR2 YFSETQ. CDR3 residues: CASSSWGGTEAFF. The DNA of the CDR3 is TGCGCCAGCAGCTCCTGGGGCGGCACTGAAGCTTTCTTT.

The V gene is TRBV27, the J gene TRBJ1-3; D ambiguous. Germline V gene lookup returns CDR1 MNHEY and CDR2 SMNVEV (reference sequence). The CDR3 contains 13 residues. With 4 bases removed from V and 0 bases from J, the gap between germline ends came to 4 bases. The CDR3 sequence: CASSYISGNTIYF. DNA for the CDR3: TGTGCCAGCAGTTACATCTCTGGAAACACCATATATTTT.

The chain combines TRBV19 with TRBJ2-3, with 7 positions matching TRBD2. CDR3 length: 16 amino acids. V lost 7 bases and J lost 2; bases outside the gene matches: 12. Germline-derived CDR1 and CDR2 are LNHDA and SQIVND (reference sequence). Written as DNA, the CDR3 is TGTGCCAGTAAATCCATAGGGCTAGCGGTCACAGATACGCAGTATTTT. Its protein is CASKSIGLAVTDTQYF.

This chain uses TRBV15 with TRBJ1-2; 7 bases align to TRBD1. The CDR3 length is 15 residues. V dropped 0 bases and J dropped 8; count of bases not matched to a gene: 9. Germline V lookup: CDR1 LNHNV, CDR2 YYDKDF (reference sequence). The CDR3 DNA follows: TGTGCCACCAGCAGAGACGGACAGGCCCCTAGCGGCTACACCTTC. The encoded protein is CATSRDGQAPSGYTF. Based on the CDR3 plus reference TRBV15 and TRBJ1-2, the full variable domain is DAMVIQNPRYQVTQFGKPVTLSCSQTLNHNVMYWYQQKSSQAPKLLFHYYDKDFNNEADTPDNFQSRRPNTSFCFLDIRSPGLGDTAMYLCATSRDGQAPSGYTFGSGTRLTVV.

The rearrangement uses TRBV12-5 and TRBJ2-1; no clear D gene. Germline V CDR1 and CDR2: LGHNT, FRNRAP. The germline V and J ends were trimmed by 6 bases and 2 bases, with 14 bases remaining between them. CDR3 length equals 15 residues. The CDR3 DNA follows: TGTGCTAGTGGCCCTGGAGCGACGGCCTACAATGAGCAGTTCTTC. Residues: CASGPGATAYNEQFF.

This sequence joins TRBV30 and TRBJ2-7, with TRBD2 matching 11 bases. The trim removed 0 bases at V and 6 bases at J, leaving 4 bases unmatched. This CDR3 is built from 14 residues. Germline V gene data show CDR1 as GTSNPN and CDR2 as SVGIG (reference sequence). The CDR3 DNA reads as TGTGCCTGGAGTGTACTGCTAGCGGGAGGCGAGCAGTACTTC. Translation: CAWSVLLAGGEQYF.

V gene TRBV4-1 combines with J gene TRBJ2-3, with D perhaps TRBD1 (6 bases). V lost 1 base to trimming and J lost 8 bases, with 16 bases between them. This CDR3 comprises 15 residues. Germline V gene sequence: CDR1 MGHRA, CDR2 YSYEKL. CDR3 protein: CASSQADSIGGTQYF. The CDR3 DNA reads TGCGCCAGCAGCCAAGCAGATTCCATAGGGGGTACGCAGTATTTT.

The V call is TRBV7-2, the J call TRBJ1-1; D is unresolved. The CDR3 is made up of 14 amino acids. V gave up 2 bases and J gave up 1 base, with 8 bases separating them. Germline V gene sequence: CDR1 SGHTA, CDR2 FQGNSA. The CDR3 bases are TGTGCCAGCAGCTTATATACGGGGAACACTGAAGCTTTCTTT. Translated, it gives CASSLYTGNTEAFF.

This clone was seen at least ten times. The V and J genes are TRBV19 and TRBJ2-2; maybe TRBD2 (6 bases). This CDR3 comprises 14 residues. Germline assignment: CDR1 LNHDA and CDR2 SQIVND (reference sequence). Deletions cut 3 bases from V and 7 bases from J, with 12 bases between. This CDR3 reads CASSIVGSGGELFF. The DNA of the CDR3 is TGTGCCAGTAGTATTGTCGGGAGCGGCGGGGAGCTGTTTTTT.

This chain joins TRBV10-3 and TRBJ2-1, with 11 bases matching TRBD1. Germline V gene lookup returns CDR1 ENHRY and CDR2 SYGVKD. V lost 6 bases, J lost 6 bases, and 13 bases stayed unmatched. The CDR3 length is 17 residues. The CDR3 DNA reads TGTGCCATCAGAGGGACAGGGGGAGCCTTTACGTCCAATGAGCAGTTCTTC. It yields the protein CAIRGTGGAFTSNEQFF.

The CDR3 protein is CASSWTSGDNEQFF. Here the CDR3 DNA reads TGTGCCAGCAGCTGGACTAGCGGGGACAATGAGCAGTTCTTC. The chain joins TRBV27 to TRBJ2-1; 12 nucleotides agree with TRBD2. Losses at the gene ends were 6 bases for V and 5 bases for J; bases not matched to a gene: 2. Germline V gene lookup returns CDR1 MNHEY and CDR2 SMNVEV (reference sequence). This CDR3 has 14 amino acids.

The chain has TRBV4-3 and TRBJ2-2, with D perhaps matching TRBD2 (7 bases). The CDR3 consists of 16 residues. Germline V gene lookup returns CDR1 LGHNA and CDR2 YSLEER. The V and J ends lost 1 base and 7 bases respectively, with 16 bases between them. CDR3 DNA sequence: TGCGCCAGCAGCCAAGGGGGGGCGGGAGTAGGCGGGGAGCTGTTTTTT. Protein sequence: CASSQGGAGVGGELFF.

The J gene is TRBJ2-1, the V gene TRBV6-5; 9 bases are a match to TRBD2. CDR1 and CDR2 from the germline V gene are MNHEY and SVGAGI. The ends lost 2 bases at V and 4 bases at J; junction bases unmatched: 6. CDR3 length: 16 amino acids. The CDR3 nucleotides are TGTGCCAGCAGTTACAAGGCGGGAGGGCCGTACAATGAGCAGTTCTTC. Translated, it gives CASSYKAGGPYNEQFF.

This clone was observed a single time. This chain links TRBV6-2 or TRBV6-3 with TRBJ2-1; no firm D call. Germline CDR1 MNHEY, CDR2 SVGEGT. The CDR3 consists of 15 residues. Trimming pared 1 base from V and 1 base from J, leaving 8 bases between. CDR3 in amino acids: CASSYWPVSYNEQFF. Here the CDR3 DNA reads TGTGCCAGCAGTTACTGGCCAGTTTCCTACAATGAGCAGTTCTTC.

V usage is TRBV21-1 and J usage is TRBJ2-2; TRBD1 was called by the table and not checked on the DNA. TRBV21-1 is marked as a pseudogene. This CDR3 has 20 amino acids. The CDR3 coding sequence is TGTGCCAGCAGCAACCTTCTTGGGACAGGGGGCGCAAGGGACACCGGGGAGCTGTTTTTT. The encoded protein is CASSNLLGTGGARDTGELFF.

This clone was observed once. The gene calls are TRBV6-5 and TRBJ1-1; D gene uncertain. The CDR3 runs 11 residues. Germline assignment: CDR1 MNHEY and CDR2 SVGAGI. The V and J ends lost 6 bases and 3 bases respectively, with 5 bases between them. This chain's CDR3 is CASRQDTEAFF. CDR3 bases: TGTGCCAGCAGGCAGGACACTGAAGCTTTCTTT.

The chain joins TRBV6-5 to TRBJ1-2; 8 nucleotides line up with TRBD1. The ends lost 5 bases at V and 6 bases at J; junction bases unmatched: 11. Germline V gives CDR1 MNHEY, CDR2 SVGAGI. The CDR3 totals 15 residues. CDR3 residues: CASSTRTGLADGYTF. The CDR3 nucleotides are TGTGCCAGCAGTACAAGGACAGGGTTGGCTGATGGCTACACCTTC.

The J gene is TRBJ2-7, the V gene TRBV3-1 (or the pseudogene TRBV3-2); TRBD1 aligns across 9 bases. J lost 3 bases, V lost 4 bases, and 10 bases had no gene match. The CDR3 contains 16 residues. Germline V gene lookup returns CDR1 LGHDT and CDR2 YNNKEL (reference sequence). As DNA, the CDR3 is TGTGCCAGCAGCCCCACGGACAGGGGTGACCACTACGAGCAGTACTTC. Protein product: CASSPTDRGDHYEQYF.

This chain links TRBV25-1 with TRBJ2-4; 9 bases agree with TRBD1. The CDR3 extends over 15 amino acids. V trimming: 1 base; J trimming: 6 bases; junction bases outside the gene matches: 4. Germline V gene sequence: CDR1 MGHDK, CDR2 SYGVNS. CDR3 loop: CASSEWGTGPNIQYF. CDR3 DNA: TGTGCCAGCAGTGAATGGGGGACAGGGCCAAACATTCAGTACTTC.

This clone has a single count. The V and J genes are TRBV7-2 and TRBJ2-5; 7 bases map to TRBD2. The CDR3 is 13 amino acids. The V segment lost 5 bases and the J segment 2 bases; nucleotides outside the gene matches: 2. CDR1 and CDR2 (germline): SGHTA, FQGNSA. The CDR3 region has the DNA TGTGCCAGCAGCGCGGGAGTTCAAGAGACCCAGTACTTC. It encodes CASSAGVQETQYF.

The chain couples TRBV13 to TRBJ2-5; 7 nucleotides match TRBD1. V lost 8 bases to trimming and J lost 4 bases; unmatched junction nucleotides: 10. The CDR3 has 14 residues. Germline CDR1 reads PRHDT; CDR2 reads FYEKMQ (reference sequence). DNA of the CDR3: TGTGCCAGCCAGGGTATGACAGGGAGAGAGACCCAGTACTTC. Translating gives CASQGMTGRETQYF. Complete variable domain (other parts from reference TRBV13 and TRBJ2-5): AAGVIQSPRHLIKEKRETATLKCYPIPRHDTVYWYQQGPGQDPQFLISFYEKMQSDKGSIPDRFSAQQFSDYHSELNMSSLELGDSALYFCASQGMTGRETQYFGPGTRLLVL.

This clone is a singleton in its sample. The chain employs TRBV7-2 and TRBJ1-2, with TRBD1 matching over 7 bases. This CDR3 has 14 residues. V trimming: 1 base; J trimming: 7 bases; junction bases outside the gene matches: 6. The germline gives CDR1 SGHTA, CDR2 FQGNSA. The CDR3 DNA reads as TGTGCCAGCAGCTTAGGGCAGGGGGGATTTGGCTACACCTTC. Translation: CASSLGQGGFGYTF.

The chain joins TRBV10-3 to TRBJ2-7; the D is unclear. Germline V gene sequence: CDR1 ENHRY, CDR2 SYGVKD. V gave up 6 bases and J gave up 3 bases, with 6 bases separating them. The CDR3 is 11 amino acids. CDR3 sequence (DNA): TGTGCCATCAGAGGAGACTACGAGCAGTACTTC. Protein product: CAIRGDYEQYF.

The chain combines TRBV6-1 with TRBJ1-4, with D uncertain. Germline V gives CDR1 MNHNS, CDR2 SASEGT. The V gene lost 1 base and the J gene lost 14 bases, with 11 bases spanning the gap. The CDR3 has 12 amino acids. The CDR3 protein is CASSEGAARLFF. CDR3 DNA: TGTGCCAGCAGTGAAGGGGCAGCCCGGCTGTTTTTT.

CDR3 in DNA: TGTGCCACCAGTGACCCCGGGACAAGCTATGGCTACACCTTC. Protein product: CATSDPGTSYGYTF. V usage is TRBV24-1 and J usage is TRBJ1-2; possibly TRBD1 for D (6 bases). CDR3 size: 14 residues. Trimming pared 4 bases from V and 4 bases from J, leaving 12 bases between. Germline V gives CDR1 KGHDR, CDR2 SFDVKD.